This TCR beta chain was captured by sequencing in a study of molecular identifiers for immune sequencing clone quantification. There are a few counts of this clonotype. What it recognizes is unknown. Study conclusions and caveats: Spiked Jurkat TCR RNA originating from one cell could reportedly be identified amid more than 800,000 naive cells. Clonotypes surpassing 20 RNA copies contained over 99% of effector molecules, versus under 1% in naive cells.

The CDR3 runs to 15 residues. Germline V gene sequence: CDR1 ENHRY, CDR2 SYGVKD. V lost 6 bases and J lost 0, with 11 bases in between. Libraries of naive CD8 cells were prepared from about 19,000 to 1,100,000 sorted cells using 10%, 30% or 50% RNA. Researchers sorted naive CD8 T cells as cells that were CD8+CD4-CCR7+CD45RA+. TCRdb re-analysed the PCR reads in MiXCR, keeping a single row per CDR3 protein. The sample lists about 630,000 distinct CDR3 sequences, approximately 24% occurring once. Sequenced sample: naive CD8+ T cells from blood, with Jurkat cell RNA spiked in. The subset here: FACS-sorted CD8+CD4-CCR7+CD45RA+ naive T cells. The J gene is TRBJ1-4, the V gene TRBV10-3; D gene unclear. This clonotype originated in a human donor in good health. Some libraries in this study had Jurkat cell RNA spiked in. The DNA for the CDR3 is TGTGCCATCAGGGGATACTGGACAACTAATGAAAAACTGTTTTTT. It specifies CAIRGYWTTNEKLFF.